This T cell receptor (beta chain) came from a study of T-cell reconstitution after alpha-beta-depleted transplantation in children. Study-level results: Certain patients had high TCRbeta diversity at day 60, and it came from recipient T cells and thymic progenitors that survived. Reportedly, only several hundred clones from non-depleted graft cells drove alpha-beta T-cell counts at about two months. Newly produced T cells mostly accounted for T-cell counts and diversity one year post-transplant.

Trimming pared 2 bases from V and 1 base from J, leaving 11 bases between. The CDR3 covers 15 residues. CDR1 and CDR2 (germline): LGHDT, YNNKEL (reference sequence). This clonotype was counted many times. Its antigen is as yet unknown. A library of TCRbeta sequences, prepared with unique molecular identifiers, was generated. TCRdb fed the PCR reads into MiXCR, producing one record per CDR3 protein. The table records approximately 300,000 distinct CDR3 sequences, 10% of them present only once. The clonotype was recovered from a boy under two years old with acute myeloid leukemia, due to receive a stem cell transplant. Sequencing used PBMCs, obtained before TCRalphabeta/CD19-depleted stem cell transplant. This chain connects TRBV3-1 to TRBJ2-5; D remains ambiguous. The CDR3, as DNA: TGTGCCAGCAGCCAACGGCGGACCCTCCAAGAGACCCAGTACTTC. Protein: CASSQRRTLQETQYF.